The 6 T cell receptor beta chains below were found in one sample sequenced in a study of T cells in localized non-small cell lung cancer. Some clones are missing from TCRdb's copy, which holds only in-frame ones; the method was immunoSEQ multiplex PCR. The data show 35,000 to 50,000 clones, roughly 80% seen once. This specimen consisted of PBMCs, obtained before any cancer treatment. These receptors were collected from a woman aged 35-70 years with stage II squamous cell lung carcinoma.

The chain links TRBV11-2 to TRBJ2-7; D could derive from TRBD1 or TRBD2 (5 bases each). Germline assignment: CDR1 SGHAT and CDR2 FQNNGV. V was trimmed by 4 bases and J by 3 bases, leaving 13 bases between them. This CDR3 comprises 14 residues. The CDR3 protein is CASSSYEGLYEQYV. The CDR3 nucleotides read TGTGCCAGCAGCTCCTACGAGGGGCTCTACGAGCAGTACGTC.

The chain couples TRBV6-5 to TRBJ1-4, with 10 bases fitting TRBD1. This CDR3 spans 14 amino acids. From germline, CDR1 is MNHEY and CDR2 SVGAGI. V dropped 2 bases and J dropped 10; count of bases not matched to a gene: 4. The CDR3: CASSYGDRGGKLFF. As DNA, the CDR3 is TGTGCCAGCAGTTACGGGGACAGGGGCGGAAAACTGTTTTTT.

This clone was seen ten or more times. The chain recombines TRBV5-1 with TRBJ2-7, with 8 bases matching TRBD1. Unmatched junction bases numbered 9, after V lost 7 bases and J lost 6 bases. Germline CDR1 reads SGHRS; CDR2 reads YFSETQ. CDR3 size: 13 residues. The CDR3 here is CASSGTGRSEQYF. DNA of the CDR3: TGCGCCAGCTCCGGGACAGGTCGATCCGAGCAGTACTTC. The variable domain in full, completed from reference TRBV5-1 and TRBJ2-7, reads KAGVTQTPRYLIKTRGQQVTLSCSPISGHRSVSWYQQTPGQGLQFLFEYFSETQRNKGNFPGRFSGRQFSNSRSEMNVSTLELGDSALYLCASSGTGRSEQYFGPGTRLTVT.

This chain joins TRBV14 and TRBJ1-1, with D unclear. Germline CDR1 SGHDN, CDR2 FVKESK. The V and J ends lost 4 bases and 2 bases respectively, with 8 bases between them. This CDR3 region has 13 residues. The CDR3 DNA follows: TGTGCCAGCAGCCCGACGGTTAACACTGAAGCTTTCTTT. Protein: CASSPTVNTEAFF.

The rearrangement joins TRBV4-2 to TRBJ2-4; TRBD2 agrees at 7 bases. CDR1 LGHNA and CDR2 YNFKEQ come from the germline V gene. The CDR3 loop spans 15 amino acids. After removal of 8 bases from V and 0 bases from J, the junction contained 7 bases not matched to a gene. CDR3 protein: CASAPGGTAKNIQYF. The CDR3 region has the DNA TGTGCCAGCGCCCCCGGGGGGACAGCCAAAAACATTCAGTACTTC.

This clone appeared a few times. The chain joins TRBV7-9 to TRBJ2-6; D is undetermined. This CDR3 contains 18 residues. Germline CDR1 is SEHNR and CDR2 is FQNEAQ (reference sequence). With 6 bases removed from V and 0 bases from J, the gap between germline ends came to 18 bases. The CDR3 reads CASSPPARSISGANVLTF. CDR3 in DNA: TGTGCCAGCAGTCCGCCGGCACGGAGTATCTCTGGGGCCAACGTCCTGACTTTC.